The 16 T cell receptor beta chains below all came from one sample that was sequenced in a study of PD-1 blockade in classical Hodgkin lymphoma. Here immunoSEQ multiplex PCR was the method, and the copy in TCRdb shows in-frame clones only, minus some. This table holds under 40,000 clones, less than 85% found once. After autologous stem cell transplantation all patients relapsed, and prior brentuximab vedotin exposure differed between cohorts. The sample consisted of peripheral blood mononuclear cells (PBMCs), taken before the second cycle of nivolumab. The receptors derive from a human donor with classical Hodgkin lymphoma.

V usage is TRBV4-1 and J usage is TRBJ1-2; 8 nucleotides align to TRBD1. After removal of 3 bases from V and 2 bases from J, the junction contained 8 bases not matched to a gene. Germline lookup yields CDR1 MGHRA and CDR2 YSYEKL. This CDR3 spans 16 amino acids. The CDR3 nucleotides are TGCGCCAGCAGCCACCGCCGACAGGGGCCGAACTATGGCTACACCTTC. Protein product: CASSHRRQGPNYGYTF.

The rearrangement links TRBV7-2 to TRBJ2-5; TRBD2 matches at 8 bases. CDR3 length: 17 amino acids. Per the germline V gene, CDR1 is SGHTA and CDR2 is FQGNSA. The J segment lost 0 bases and the V segment lost 2 bases, leaving 8 bases of the junction unmatched. As DNA, the CDR3 is TGTGCCAGCAGCTTACCTCTGGGCGGGGGGCACCAAGAGACCCAGTACTTC. Translated, it gives CASSLPLGGGHQETQYF.

J is TRBJ2-5 and V is TRBV6-1, with TRBD2 identical over 11 bases. Germline lookup yields CDR1 MNHNS and CDR2 SASEGT. Losses at the gene ends were 3 bases for V and 2 bases for J; bases not matched to a gene: 5. This CDR3 region has 16 residues. The CDR3 bases are TGTGCCAGCAGTGACCCCGGACTAGCGGGTCAAGAGACCCAGTACTTC. Translating it yields CASSDPGLAGQETQYF.

The V call is TRBV19, the J call TRBJ1-5; D unresolved. This CDR3 spans 13 amino acids. The germline gives CDR1 LNHDA, CDR2 SQIVND (reference sequence). The CDR3 reads CGASGSINQPQHF. For the CDR3, the DNA is TGTGGCGCGTCGGGCTCGATCAATCAGCCCCAGCATTTT.

This clone showed up just a few times. This rearrangement joins TRBV4-3 to TRBJ1-2; 10 bases line up with TRBD1. CDR1 LGHNA and CDR2 YSLEER come from the germline V gene. With V trimmed by 4 bases and J by 4 bases, 6 bases remained unmatched. There are 15 residues in the CDR3. The CDR3 region has the DNA TGCGCCAGCAGCCGTGGACAGGGGGAAGGCTATGGCTACACCTTC. The encoded protein is CASSRGQGEGYGYTF.

The V call is TRBV7-2, the J call TRBJ2-5; 12 bases align to TRBD2. CDR1 and CDR2 from the germline V gene are SGHTA and FQGNSA. With 4 bases clipped from V and 7 bases from J, the junction kept 7 bases outside the gene matches. CDR3 length: 15 residues. CDR3 amino acids: CASSSSLAGGGTQYF. The CDR3 nucleotides read TGTGCCAGCAGCTCCTCACTAGCGGGGGGAGGGACCCAGTACTTC.

This chain links TRBV4-1 with TRBJ2-5; TRBD2 is a possible D gene (6 bases). The germline V gene has CDR1 MGHRA and CDR2 YSYEKL. This CDR3 spans 18 amino acids. V lost 0 bases and J lost 2, with 19 bases in between. CDR3 region: CASSQEPAEAGGQETQYF. CDR3 coding DNA: TGCGCCAGCAGCCAAGAACCCGCAGAGGCTGGGGGGCAAGAGACCCAGTACTTC.

This clone was seen a handful of times. This chain joins TRBV6-1 and TRBJ1-5; 7 nucleotides agree with TRBD1. Germline loops: CDR1 MNHNS, CDR2 SASEGT. The CDR3 has 15 residues. V lost 5 bases, J lost 4 bases, and 8 bases stayed unmatched. The chain's CDR3 is CASSRGGGENQPQHF. In DNA, the CDR3 is TGTGCCAGCAGTCGGGGAGGGGGCGAGAATCAGCCCCAGCATTTT.

DNA for the CDR3: TGTGCCAGCAGCCTTCGCGGGGGATTACATACTGAAGCTTTCTTT. Its translation is CASSLRGGLHTEAFF. This sequence joins TRBV14 and TRBJ1-1, with a possible D match to TRBD1 (5 bases). Deletions cut 4 bases from V and 5 bases from J, with 17 bases between. The germline V gene has CDR1 SGHDN and CDR2 FVKESK. The CDR3 covers 15 residues.

CDR3 bases: TGTGCCAGCAGTCTGTCAGGGAGGAGCAATCAGCCCCAGCATTTT. Its translation: CASSLSGRSNQPQHF. The chain recombines TRBV6-6 with TRBJ1-5; possible D gene TRBD1, 5 bases. Trimming took 5 bases from V and 1 from J, leaving 12 bases between them. The CDR3 totals 15 residues. Per the germline V gene, CDR1 is MNHNY and CDR2 is SVGAGI (reference sequence).

As DNA, the CDR3 is TGCGCCAGCAGCCCTGACATATCAGATACGCAGTATTTT. Translated: CASSPDISDTQYF. The chain links TRBV5-1 to TRBJ2-3; D unclear. CDR1 is SGHRS, CDR2 YFSETQ, per germline. The CDR3 consists of 13 residues. Trimming removed 4 bases at V and 4 bases at J, with 10 bases between. The full variable domain, with the rest looked up from reference TRBV5-1 and TRBJ2-3, is KAGVTQTPRYLIKTRGQQVTLSCSPISGHRSVSWYQQTPGQGLQFLFEYFSETQRNKGNFPGRFSGRQFSNSRSEMNVSTLELGDSALYLCASSPDISDTQYFGPGTRLTVL.

The chain has TRBV15 and TRBJ2-3; 7 bases agree with TRBD2. The V gene end was trimmed by 4 bases and the J gene end by 0 bases; junction bases not matched to a gene: 4. The CDR3 has 15 amino acids. Germline loops: CDR1 LNHNV, CDR2 YYDKDF (reference sequence). The CDR3, as DNA: TGTGCCACCAGCATTAACGGGGGGAGCACAGATACGCAGTATTTT. Translated: CATSINGGSTDTQYF.

The chain employs TRBV18 and TRBJ1-1; no clear D. V was trimmed by 2 bases and J by 0 bases, leaving 13 bases between them. CDR3 size: 16 residues. Germline CDR1 KGHSH, CDR2 LQKENI. The CDR3 DNA sequence: TGTGCCAGCTCACCATCACAAAGACGGATGAACACTGAAGCTTTCTTT. Its translation: CASSPSQRRMNTEAFF.

V gene TRBV15 combines with J gene TRBJ2-5; 12 bases are a match to TRBD2. Germline trimming cut 4 bases from V and 4 bases from J; bases unmatched to any gene: 7. CDR3 length: 16 amino acids. Germline CDR1 is LNHNV and CDR2 is YYDKDF (reference sequence). CDR3 sequence (DNA): TGTGCCACCAGCACCATCTCTAGCGGGGGGGCAGAGACCCAGTACTTC. It encodes CATSTISSGGAETQYF.

This CDR3 is CASSRGQGAYEQYF. DNA for the CDR3: TGTGCCAGCAGCAGGGGACAAGGAGCCTACGAGCAGTACTTC. The rearrangement uses TRBV7-2 and TRBJ2-7, with D possibly matching TRBD1 (6 bases). V dropped 5 bases and J dropped 2 bases, with 13 bases sitting between them. The V gene's germline CDR1 is SGHTA and CDR2 FQGNSA. This CDR3 spans 14 amino acids.

This rearrangement joins TRBV6-5 to TRBJ1-1; TRBD1 agrees at 7 bases. This CDR3 is built from 14 residues. CDR1 and CDR2 from the germline V gene are MNHEY and SVGAGI. V lost 6 bases to trimming and J lost 5 bases; unmatched junction nucleotides: 9. The CDR3 loop is CASSQADRWTEAFF. The CDR3 DNA follows: TGTGCCAGCAGCCAAGCGGACAGGTGGACTGAAGCTTTCTTT.